This T cell receptor beta chain was sequenced during a study of T-cell reconstitution after alpha-beta-depleted transplantation in children. This clonotype was counted many times. Preparation of the TCRbeta library involved a method that used unique molecular identifiers. TCRdb re-analysed the PCR reads in MiXCR, keeping a single row per CDR3 protein. In the table there are roughly 180,000 distinct CDR3 sequences, roughly 14% of which are singletons. The CDR3 covers 14 residues. The germline V gene has CDR1 SGHRS and CDR2 YFSETQ. V was clipped by 0 bases and J by 5 bases, with 11 bases between them. The source was PBMCs from the stem cell graft donor, collected from the stem cell graft. The clonotype comes from a human donor who donated a stem cell graft to a child with acute lymphoblastic leukemia. V and J are TRBV5-1 and TRBJ2-5; TRBD1 might be the D (6 bases). In DNA, the CDR3 is TGCGCCAGCAGCTTGGGATACAGGGCCGAGACCCAGTACTTC. It codes for CASSLGYRAETQYF.